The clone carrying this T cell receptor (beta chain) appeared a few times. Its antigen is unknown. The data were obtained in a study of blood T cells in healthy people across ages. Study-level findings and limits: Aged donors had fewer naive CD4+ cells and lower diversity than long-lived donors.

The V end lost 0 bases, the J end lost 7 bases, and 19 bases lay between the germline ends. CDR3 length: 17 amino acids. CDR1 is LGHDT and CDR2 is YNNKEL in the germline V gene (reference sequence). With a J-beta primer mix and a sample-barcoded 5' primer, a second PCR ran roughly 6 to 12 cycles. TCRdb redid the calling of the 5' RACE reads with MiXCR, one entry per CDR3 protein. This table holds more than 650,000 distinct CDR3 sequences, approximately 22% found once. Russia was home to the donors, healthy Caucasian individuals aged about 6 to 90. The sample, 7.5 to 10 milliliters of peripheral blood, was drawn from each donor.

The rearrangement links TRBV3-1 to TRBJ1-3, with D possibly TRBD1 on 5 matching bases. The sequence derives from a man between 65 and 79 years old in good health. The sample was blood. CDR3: CASSQDEVARRGNTIYF. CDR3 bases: TGTGCCAGCAGCCAAGATGAGGTGGCGCGGCGGGGGAACACCATATATTTT.